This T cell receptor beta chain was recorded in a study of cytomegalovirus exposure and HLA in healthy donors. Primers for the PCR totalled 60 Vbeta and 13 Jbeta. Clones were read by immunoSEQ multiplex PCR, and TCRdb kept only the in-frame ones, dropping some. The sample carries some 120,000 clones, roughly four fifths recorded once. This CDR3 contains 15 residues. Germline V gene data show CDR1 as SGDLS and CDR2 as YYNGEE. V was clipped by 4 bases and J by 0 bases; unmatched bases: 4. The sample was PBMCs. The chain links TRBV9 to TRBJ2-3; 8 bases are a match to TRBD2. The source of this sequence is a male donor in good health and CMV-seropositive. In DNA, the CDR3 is TGTGCCAGCAGCACTAGCGGTCATAGCACAGATACGCAGTATTTT. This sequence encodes CASSTSGHSTDTQYF.